This is a list of T cell receptor beta chains from one sample in a study of tumor and adjacent non-tumor tissue in lung cancer. Each CDR3 protein gets one entry after TCRdb re-called the multiplex PCR reads with MiXCR. The table has 75,000 to 80,000 distinct CDR3 sequences, over 60% seen once. The sample comprised distant non-tumor lung tissue. The receptors originated from a man in his sixties or seventies with non-small cell lung cancer. CDR3s include the opening cysteine and the closing phenylalanine or tryptophan. Each record gives: clone size, V gene, D gene, J gene, CDR3 DNA, CDR3 protein. A D gene is named only where the DNA matches it firmly. Some rows mark clone size as missing; the rest say once, few, many or name a class of expanded clone.

.,TRBV29-1,TRBD2,TRBJ2-7,TGCAGCGTTATGCTACTAGCGGGCGGCGAGCAGTACTTT,CSVMLLAGGEQYF
.,TRBV6-1,.,TRBJ2-1,TGTACCAGTAATGTCTGGGGAAGGAATGAGAAGTTCTTC,CTSNVWGRNEKFF
.,TRBV15,TRBD2,TRBJ2-5,TGTGCCACCAGCAGAGTCGGGGGGGAGACCCAGTACTTC,CATSRVGGETQYF
.,TRBV11-2,.,TRBJ1-1,TGTGCCAGCAGCCCCCCCAACGTTAGGGGCACTGGAGATTTCTTT,CASSPPNVRGTGDFF
.,TRBV29-1,TRBD2,TRBJ2-7,TGCAGCGTTGAATTAGCGGGTGGCTTGTACGAGCAGTACTTC,CSVELAGGLYEQYF
.,TRBV6-1,TRBD2,TRBJ2-1,TGTGCCGGTAGACGGGGGGTGTCAATGCACAATGAGCAGTTCTTC,CAGRRGVSMHNEQFF
.,TRBV11-2,.,TRBJ1-1,TGTGCCATCAGCTTCGCCAAATCAAGGAACACTGAAGCTTTGTTT,CAISFAKSRNTEALF
.,TRBV5-6,.,TRBJ2-5,TGTGCCAGTAGCCTGAACGGACGGGGACCACGGGAGACCCAGTACTTC,CASSLNGRGPRETQYF
.,TRBV6-5,TRBD1,TRBJ2-1,TGTGCCAGCAGTTGCCTACAGGGGGTAAGGAATGAGCAGTTCTTC,CASSCLQGVRNEQFF
.,TRBV11-3,.,TRBJ2-3,TGTGCCATCACCCGTTGGGAAGTAAGCATAGATACGCAGTATTTT,CAITRWEVSIDTQYF
once,TRBV6-2/TRBV6-3,TRBD1,TRBJ2-4,TGTGCCAGCAGTTCTTTTGGACAGGGGTATATTCAGTACTTC,CASSSFGQGYIQYF
.,TRBV29-1,.,TRBJ2-7,TGCAGCGATGAAAGGACGGGACCGACCTACGAACAGTATTTC,CSDERTGPTYEQYF
.,TRBV4-1,.,TRBJ2-5,TGCGCCAACAGCCAACAGTGGAGGCAAGAGACCCAGTACTTC,CANSQQWRQETQYF
few,TRBV5-1,TRBD2,TRBJ2-7,TGCGCCAGCAGCTTGGTTCCTAGCGGGATGTACGAGAAGTACTTC,CASSLVPSGMYEKYF
.,TRBV4-2,TRBD2,TRBJ2-3,TGTGCCAGCAGCCAGGTTAGCGGGGGGGCCCAGGATAAGCAGTATTTT,CASSQVSGGAQDKQYF
.,TRBV29-1,.,TRBJ2-3,TGCAGCTTACCCCCATATGTGGCAGGGGGGGACACTGATACGCAGTATTTT,CSLPPYVAGGDTDTQYF
.,TRBV4-3,TRBD2,TRBJ2-7,TGCGCAGGCAGCCAAGCGGGGAGCTCCTACGAGCAGTACTTC,CAGSQAGSSYEQYF
.,TRBV12-3/TRBV12-4,.,TRBJ2-2,TGTGTCAGCAGTTTTGTGGGTATGTACACCGGGGAGCTGTTTTTT,CVSSFVGMYTGELFF
.,TRBV6-5,.,TRBJ2-1,TGTGCCAGCGATATCGGGAATGAACAGTTCTTC,CASDIGNEQFF
.,TRBV10-3,TRBD2,TRBJ2-5,TGTGCCATCAGTGAGTCCATAGCGGGACCAGAGACCCGGTACTTC,CAISESIAGPETRYF
.,TRBV28,.,TRBJ1-3,TGTGCCAGCAGTACCGGCGATTCAGCTAGCTCTGGAAACACCATATATTTT,CASSTGDSASSGNTIYF
.,TRBV24-1,.,TRBJ1-5,TGTGCCACCAGTGACGGGCACGTAAAGCCCCACCAAGGGCAGCCCCAGCATTTT,CATSDGHVKPHQGQPQHF
.,TRBV6-6,.,TRBJ2-1,TGTGCCAGCAGTTACACCCAGTCGACCAATGAGCGGTTCTTC,CASSYTQSTNERFF
few,TRBV20-1,TRBD1,TRBJ1-3,TGCAGTGCTCCTCCGACAGGGGGCGGGAACACCATATATTTT,CSAPPTGGGNTIYF
.,TRBV6-1,.,TRBJ1-3,TGTGCCAGCGGCTCCAGGATAACGTCTGGAAACAACATATATTTT,CASGSRITSGNNIYF
.,TRBV20-1,TRBD2,TRBJ2-2,TGCAGTGCTCCGAACGGGAGGGCCCCCGGGGAGCTGTTTTTT,CSAPNGRAPGELFF
.,TRBV11-1,.,TRBJ2-2,TGTGCCAGCAGTTGGGGCAAGGGGACCGGGGAGCTGTTTTTT,CASSWGKGTGELFF
.,TRBV29-1,.,TRBJ2-3,TGCAGCGTTGAGGTGGACACAGATACGCAGTTTTTT,CSVEVDTDTQFF
.,TRBV11-2,.,TRBJ1-6,TGTGCCAGCAGCGCAAGGACGGAAGGGAATTCACCCTTCCACTTT,CASSARTEGNSPFHF
.,TRBV28,.,TRBJ2-5,TGTGCCAGCAACAGCTGGGCTAACCAAGAGACCCAGTACTTC,CASNSWANQETQYF
many,TRBV5-1,.,TRBJ2-7,TGCGCCAGCAGGGGTGGAGGGGGCGATAGCTCCTACGAGCAGTACTTC,CASRGGGGDSSYEQYF
.,TRBV10-2,TRBD1,TRBJ2-5,TGCGCCAGTGGAGATATGGGACAGGGAGAAGAGACCCATTACTTC,CASGDMGQGEETHYF
.,TRBV11-3,.,TRBJ2-3,TGTGCCAGCACCCGTCAGGAAGCAAGCACAGATACGCAATATTTT,CASTRQEASTDTQYF
.,TRBV11-2,.,TRBJ1-1,TGTGCCAGCAGCTCACGGGGGAGGGATAAGTGCAACACTGAAGCTTTCTTT,CASSSRGRDKCNTEAFF
.,TRBV6-5,TRBD2,TRBJ2-1,TGTGCCAGTAAATTAGCTCGGGGGGACCAGATCTTC,CASKLARGDQIF
.,TRBV21-1,.,TRBJ2-1,TGTGCCAGCAGCAAACTAAAGCGGGTCTCCTACAATGAGCAGTTCTTC,CASSKLKRVSYNEQFF
.,TRBV9,.,TRBJ1-5,TGTGCCAGCAGCGTACGGGTGGGCCAGCCCCAGCATTTT,CASSVRVGQPQHF
many,TRBV6-5,TRBD1,TRBJ1-2,TGTGCCAGCAGTTACTCCGGGACAGGGCAGCTGAGTGGCTACACCTTC,CASSYSGTGQLSGYTF
.,TRBV11-2,.,TRBJ2-2,TGTGCCAGCAGCTTGGTGGACACAGAGGTCGCCGGGGAGCTGTTTTTT,CASSLVDTEVAGELFF
many,TRBV6-2/TRBV6-3,.,TRBJ2-3,TGTGCCAGCAGCCCGCCCGAGGAGCGGTGGTGGGATACGCAGTATTTT,CASSPPEERWWDTQYF
.,TRBV4-1,.,TRBJ2-7,TGCGCCAGCAGCCGTACACTAGCTGGAGAGGGGGTCGAGCAGTACTTC,CASSRTLAGEGVEQYF
.,TRBV6-2/TRBV6-3,.,TRBJ1-1,TGTGCCAGCCGACCTTTTGTGGGAAAAAGAAGGGAAACTTTCTTT,CASRPFVGKRRETFF
.,TRBV6-5,.,TRBJ1-2,TGTGCCAGCAGTTACTACGGGACATGGCAGCTGAGAGGCTACACCTTC,CASSYYGTWQLRGYTF
.,TRBV20-1,TRBD2,TRBJ2-3,TGCGGTGCTAAACTAGCGTCTAGCACAGATATGCAGTATTTT,CGAKLASSTDMQYF
.,TRBV7-9,.,TRBJ1-5,TGTGCCAGCAGCCCTTACAATCATCCCCAGCATTTT,CASSPYNHPQHF
.,TRBV11-2,.,TRBJ2-3,TGTGCCAGCAGCCTCAGGGGGGGTATAGATGCGCAGTATTTT,CASSLRGGIDAQYF
.,TRBV6-2/TRBV6-3,.,TRBJ1-5,TGTGCCAGCAGTTACTCGATTGAGGATACAAGAGTGAGCAATCATTCCCAGCATTTT,CASSYSIEDTRVSNHSQHF
.,TRBV4-3,.,TRBJ1-2,TGCGCCAGCAACCAAGGGGCGGCATATGTCTACACCTTC,CASNQGAAYVYTF